A selection of T cell receptor beta chains follows, all from one sample in a study of pediatric ulcerative colitis. Assay used: immunoSEQ multiplex PCR; TCRdb lists only in-frame clones, some missing. The sample lists 16,000 or so clones, roughly three quarters occurring once. The sequenced material came from gut tissue. These receptors came from a boy aged 10-17 years who was a control in a study of pediatric ulcerative colitis. Each CDR3 is given with its conserved first and last residue. D genes are given only for firm matches. Clone size is stated in some rows and not others, as once, few, many or a class when expanded.

>.|.|TRBV6-4|TRBJ2-1
TGTGCCAGCGCGTCGGGCCAGAACAATGAGCAGTTCTTC
CASASGQNNEQFF
>.|TRBD1|TRBV19|TRBJ1-1
TGTGCCAGTAGTATCCCCGGCAGGGGGCGCGAGATTGAAGCTTTCTTT
CASSIPGRGREIEAFF
>.|TRBD1|TRBV2|TRBJ1-1
TGTGCCAGCAGTGAAGATGCCGGACAGGGGAACACTGAAGCTTTCTTT
CASSEDAGQGNTEAFF
>.|TRBD2|TRBV5-1|TRBJ2-3
TGCGCCAGCAGGGGGACTAGCGAGCCCACAGATACGCAGTATTTT
CASRGTSEPTDTQYF
>.|.|TRBV28|TRBJ2-1
TGTGCCAGCATAACTAGTATGAATGAGCAGTTCTTC
CASITSMNEQFF
>.|TRBD1|TRBV5-6|TRBJ2-4
TGTGCCAGCAGCCGGACAGGGGAATGGGACATTCAGTACTTC
CASSRTGEWDIQYF
>.|TRBD1|TRBV6-1|TRBJ1-2
TGTGCCAGCAGTGAAGCCTCAGGACAGGGGTATGGCTACACCTTC
CASSEASGQGYGYTF
>.|TRBD1|TRBV5-1|TRBJ2-7
TGCGCCAGCAGCTTAGGACAGGTCAGCTACGAGCAGTACTTC
CASSLGQVSYEQYF
>once|TRBD2|TRBV5-1|TRBJ2-1
TGCGCCAGCAGCTTGGTGGGACCTAGCGGGAGGTACGAGCAGTTCTTC
CASSLVGPSGRYEQFF
>.|.|TRBV15|TRBJ1-3
TGTGCCACCAGCAGAGAGCGGGACCGTGGGACCATATATTTT
CATSRERDRGTIYF
>.|.|TRBV6-1|TRBJ2-3
TGTGCCAGCATAAAGGGACGCCGCACAGATACGCAGTATTTT
CASIKGRRTDTQYF
>.|.|TRBV2|TRBJ2-1
TGTGCCAGCAGGACTCTTGGGATCTACAATGAGCAGTTCTTC
CASRTLGIYNEQFF
>.|TRBD1|TRBV5-6|TRBJ1-2
TGTGCCAGCAGCACCCCAGGGGGCGGCTATGGCTACACCTTC
CASSTPGGGYGYTF
>.|TRBD2|TRBV7-2|TRBJ2-5
TGTGCCAGCAGCTTAGACGGGGGGGCGGTAGAGACCCAGTACTTC
CASSLDGGAVETQYF
>once|.|TRBV11-2|TRBJ2-7
TGTGCCAGCAGCCCCCAGGCCATCGAGCAGTACTTC
CASSPQAIEQYF
>.|TRBD2|TRBV2|TRBJ2-2
TGTGCCAGCAGTGCATGGACTAGCGCCGCGGGGGAGCTGTTTTTT
CASSAWTSAAGELFF
>.|.|TRBV19|TRBJ2-5
TGTGCCAGTAGCCCCTCGGCAAGCAGTCAAAAGGAGACCCAGTACTTC
CASSPSASSQKETQYF
>.|.|TRBV12-2|TRBJ1-6
TGTGCAAGTCGCTACAGGGTTAGAGGTTCACCCCTCCACTTT
CASRYRVRGSPLHF
>.|.|TRBV11-2|TRBJ2-3
TGTGCCAGCAGCCCGGGACATCAGTCAGATACGCAGTATTTT
CASSPGHQSDTQYF
>.|TRBD1|TRBV5-1|TRBJ2-7
TGCGCCAGCAGCTTTACGCTGTCGGGGACAGGGTCCCGGGGCGAGCAGTACTTC
CASSFTLSGTGSRGEQYF
>.|.|TRBV6-1|TRBJ1-5
TGTGCCAGCAGTGAAATGATATCTAGCAATCAGCCCCAGCATTTT
CASSEMISSNQPQHF
>.|.|TRBV11-2|TRBJ2-5
TGTGCCAGCAGCTCAGGCCGAGGGGAGACCCAGTACTTC
CASSSGRGETQYF
>few|.|TRBV5-1|TRBJ2-7
TGCGCCAGCAGCCAGGAGGGCTCAACCTACGAGCAGTACTTC
CASSQEGSTYEQYF
>.|.|TRBV28|TRBJ2-1
TGTGCCAGCAGTTTTAGGGCTAACTCCTACAATGAGCAGTTCTTC
CASSFRANSYNEQFF
>.|.|TRBV29-1|TRBJ1-2
TGCAGCGTGCTAGGACATTCATTC
CSVLGHSF
>.|.|TRBV11-2|TRBJ2-2
TGTGCCAGCAGCGCCCAACTAGGGGACGGGGAGCTGTTTTTT
CASSAQLGDGELFF
>.|.|TRBV7-9|TRBJ2-7
TGTGCCAGCAGCTTAGCGGAAAGGGACGAGCAGTACTTC
CASSLAERDEQYF
>.|.|TRBV19|TRBJ1-5
TGTGCCTCGGGGGGAAGGGGCAATCAGCCCCAGCATTTT
CASGGRGNQPQHF
>.|.|TRBV10-3|TRBJ1-5
TGTGCCATCACCCCTGGTAGCAATCAGCCCCAGCATTTT
CAITPGSNQPQHF
>.|.|TRBV5-1|TRBJ2-3
TGCGCCAGCAGAACAGGGCCAAGCACAGATACGCAGTATTTT
CASRTGPSTDTQYF
>.|.|TRBV5-1|TRBJ1-1
TGCGCCAGCAGCCCAGGGTATGGGGGTGAAGCTTTCTTT
CASSPGYGGEAFF
>.|TRBD1|TRBV5-4|TRBJ2-2
TGTGCCAGCAGTAGGACAGGGGTAACCGGGGAGCTGTTTTTT
CASSRTGVTGELFF
>.|TRBD1|TRBV7-9|TRBJ2-5
TGTGCCAGCAGCTTCCAATTCGGACAGGGGAACGAGACCCAGTACTTC
CASSFQFGQGNETQYF
>once|.|TRBV5-1|TRBJ2-6
TGCGCCAGCAGCTTACAGGGTGCGGCTTCTGGGGCCAACGTCCTGACTTTC
CASSLQGAASGANVLTF
>.|TRBD1|TRBV5-4|TRBJ2-1
TGTGCCAGCAGCCCCCCCCGGACAGGGATATACAATGAGCAGTTCTTC
CASSPPRTGIYNEQFF
>.|.|TRBV5-1|TRBJ2-2
TGCGCCAGCAGTGAGAATTGGATGGTCCGGGAGCTGTTTTTT
CASSENWMVRELFF
>.|.|TRBV19|TRBJ1-3
TGTGCCAGTAGTATAGTCGGGACAACTGGAAACACCATATATTTT
CASSIVGTTGNTIYF
>.|TRBD1|TRBV5-1|TRBJ2-3
TGCGCCAGCAGCGTAGGACAGGGTACAGATACGCAGTATTTT
CASSVGQGTDTQYF
>.|.|TRBV6-1|TRBJ2-7
TGTGCCAGCACTTCGTCGTTCTACGAGCAGTACTTC
CASTSSFYEQYF
>.|.|TRBV14|TRBJ2-1
TGTGCCAGCAGCCACCGAAGGACGGGTGACCGCTCCTACAATGAGCAGTTCTTC
CASSHRRTGDRSYNEQFF